The subject of this entry is one T cell receptor (beta chain). The target of this receptor is not known. It has no much larger one-base neighbor in the sample; base qualities were not kept. For the CD8 naive samples, CD45RO-negative cells were positively selected for CCR7, yielding a CD45RA+CCR7+ population from which TemRA cells were excluded. The donors were healthy, HIV-negative adults who had no recently reported acute infections or vaccinations. Every donor was a Caucasian adult residing in Nashville, Tennessee, USA. Blood was obtained by leukapheresis, after which PBMCs were separated by Ficoll-Histopaque density gradient centrifugation and cryopreserved in liquid nitrogen vapor phase. Purity and quantity of every magnetically sorted T cell population were checked by analytical flow cytometry. From each sorted fraction, genomic DNA was isolated and quantified by UV absorbance on a Nanodrop 2000c.

The data were taken from a study of shared clonotypes between healthy human individuals (TCRdb year 2020). With respect to the entire study: The cohort comprised a couple of women and a few men aged 18 to 49 years. For each donor, CD4 naive and CD4 memory were each run on three plates, CD8 naive on two plates, and CD8 memory on one plate. Blood TCR repertoires of five healthy adults were deeply sequenced to estimate repertoire size and the extent of clonotype sharing between individuals. To increase sequencing depth and limit assay-specific biases, different laboratories used diverse techniques to prepare libraries and sequence TCR repertoires. Each donor's leukapheresis produced roughly between roughly 0.85 and 10 billion PBMCs.

TCR CDR3 regions were amplified from genomic DNA by multiplex PCR using the deep immunoSEQ assay. Genomic DNA extracted from each cell subset was distributed evenly over all wells of several immunoSEQ 96-well plates, and each plate served as one replicate. Each replicate PCR for sorted subsets received roughly 0.2 ug genomic DNA, equal to roughly 30,000 T cell genomes. Purified libraries were measured with a Qubit 3.0 fluorometer, size-checked on a Bioanalyzer 2100, and measured again with the KAPA Library Quantification kit. Every immunoSEQ 96-well plate was sequenced on a dedicated single-read 150-cycle Illumina NextSeq 550 flow cell. As for the authors' bioinformatics: Because the immunoSEQ output included only junctional sequences and no quality scores, the filtering could not be the same as the filtering used for full-length reads. Sequences were annotated with PyIR, a Python wrapper for IgBLAST v1.9, using IMGT germline references to assign V/J genes and CDR3. Reads were removed for weak V/J assignments (E-value above 1e-6), missing CDR3, stop codons, out-of-frame junctions, or ambiguous translated residues. V3J clonotypes were defined as sequences sharing an identical inferred V gene, J gene, and CDR3 amino acid sequence. Percentage overlap between repertoires was calculated by dividing the number of shared unique clonotypes by the size of the smaller repertoire. Repertoire richness was assessed with RTK rarefaction, the Chao1 estimator, and Recon v2.1 estimates of unobserved clonotypes. For all TCRbeta clonotypes obtained by the gDNA method from a handful of donors, generation probabilities were computed with OLGA. TCRdb retrieved this table from immuneACCESS and kept in-frame rearrangements only. Not all clones are present; in checked studies, unresolved V genes account for under half, and no reason is known for the remainder. That table furnishes V, J and clone size, whereas the DNA furnished D and trimming. The sample records about 1,900,000 clones, 85% to 95% of which are singletons. Jointly, the top ten make up around 1.2% of the sample.

The research as a whole found: Sampling was restricted to blood, and TCR repertoires in tissues likely differ from the TCR repertoires found in blood. The genetic and exposure-history diversity represented was limited by the small number of donors. Compared with non-shared clonotypes, clonotypes shared by all four sorted-subset donors had higher generation probabilities. Pairwise subsampling indicated that sequencing depth was expected to affect the degree of clonotype sharing among donors. Even with the large sequencing depth, rarefaction of the sorted-subset datasets indicated that sequencing was incomplete. Naive subsets generally had larger estimated clonotype richness than memory subsets did. Sharing across several donors was observed for approximately 5% of naive CD4, about 3.2% of naive CD8, around 2.5% of memory CD4, and 0.4% of memory CD8 clonotypes.

CDR1 and CDR2 are read off the germline V gene (reference sequence) as MNHEY and SMNVEV. Including the terminal cysteine and phenylalanine, the CDR3 comprises 16 residues. Just the 48-base CDR3 DNA is kept, in frame starting at base 1. V was cut back by 1 base and J by 2 bases, leaving a gap of 15 bases between them. Sequencing input: naive CD8+ T cells sorted from blood. The intended sense of this specimen's cell subset or site label: CD45RA+CCR7+. The TCR sequence derives from a man aged 18 to 29 in good health. The chain is made from TRBV27 and TRBJ2-7; the D gene is perhaps TRBD2, from 5 matching bases. The nucleotide sequence reads TGTGCCAGCAGTTTATTCGGGGAACGGACGACCTACGAGCAGTACTTC. It is translated as CASSLFGERTTYEQYF.